This T cell receptor (beta chain) was sequenced in a study of vaccination and CD4 T cells after COVID-19. On the study more broadly: Convalescent patients gave post-COVID blood a median approximately 100 days post-diagnosis, range 35 to 161.

Oncomine TCR Beta short-read sequencing was applied to DNA from cultured CD4+ T cells. MiXCR was run by TCRdb on the PCR reads, yielding one entry per CDR3 protein. The sample lists fewer than 15,000 distinct CDR3 sequences; 41% were seen once. Concerning this clonotype: Its antigen is not known.

Indicated treatment: roughly 10-day PBMC culture with coronavirus spike peptide pools or control peptides (ViraFEST assay). This CDR3 region has 11 residues. V lost 4 bases and J lost 10, with 8 bases in between. Study conclusions and caveats: Apart from involving relatively few convalescent patients, the work omitted early post-infection timepoints.

The input for sequencing was CD4+ T cells from blood, cultured in vitro, taken after SARS-CoV-2 vaccination. The chain employs TRBV12-3 or TRBV12-4 and TRBJ2-1, with D maybe TRBD1 (6 bases). This sequence originates from a human donor who had recovered from COVID-19. The CDR3, as DNA: TGTGCCAGCAGTTGGACAGTCGAGCAGTTCTTC. Translating gives CASSWTVEQFF.